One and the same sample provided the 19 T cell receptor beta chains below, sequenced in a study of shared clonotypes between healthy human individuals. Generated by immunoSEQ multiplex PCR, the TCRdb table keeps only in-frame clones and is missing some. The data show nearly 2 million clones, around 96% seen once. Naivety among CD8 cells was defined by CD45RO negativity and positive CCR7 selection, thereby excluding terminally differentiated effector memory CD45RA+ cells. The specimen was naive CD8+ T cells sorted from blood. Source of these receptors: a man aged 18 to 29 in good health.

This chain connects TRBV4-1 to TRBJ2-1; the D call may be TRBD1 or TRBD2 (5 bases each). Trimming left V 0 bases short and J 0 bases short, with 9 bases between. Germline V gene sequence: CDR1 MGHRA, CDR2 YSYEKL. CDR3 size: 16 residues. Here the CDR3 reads CASSQEGRSSYNEQFF. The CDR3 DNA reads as TGCGCCAGCAGCCAAGAGGGACGTAGCTCCTACAATGAGCAGTTCTTC.

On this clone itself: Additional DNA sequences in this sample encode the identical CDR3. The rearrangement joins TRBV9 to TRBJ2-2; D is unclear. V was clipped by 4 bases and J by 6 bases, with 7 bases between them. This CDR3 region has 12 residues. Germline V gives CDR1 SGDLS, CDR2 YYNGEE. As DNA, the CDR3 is TGTGCCAGCAGCCCCGGGTCCGGGGAGCTGTTTTTT. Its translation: CASSPGSGELFF.

The CDR3 bases are TGTGCCAGCAGCAACCTAGGACTAGCGGGGTCCCAAGAGACCCAGTACTTC. It is translated as CASSNLGLAGSQETQYF. The rearrangement joins TRBV13 to TRBJ2-5; TRBD2 matches 12 bases. The CDR3 sequence is 17 residues long. Trimming at V came to 5 bases and at J to 1 base, leaving 8 bases not matched to a gene. Germline CDR1 and CDR2: PRHDT and FYEKMQ (reference sequence).

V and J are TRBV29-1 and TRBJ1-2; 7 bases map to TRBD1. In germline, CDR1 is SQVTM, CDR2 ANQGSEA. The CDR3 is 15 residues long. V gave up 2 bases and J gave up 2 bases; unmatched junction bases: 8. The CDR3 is CSVEKGGETNYGYTF. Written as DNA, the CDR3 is TGCAGCGTTGAAAAAGGGGGCGAAACCAACTATGGCTACACCTTC.

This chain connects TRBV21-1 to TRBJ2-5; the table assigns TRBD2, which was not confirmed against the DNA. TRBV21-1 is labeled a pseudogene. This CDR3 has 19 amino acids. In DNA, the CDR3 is TGTGCCAGCAGCAACCACAGCGGGGGGACTAGCGGGACACAAGAGACCCAGTACTTC. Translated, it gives CASSNHSGGTSGTQETQYF.

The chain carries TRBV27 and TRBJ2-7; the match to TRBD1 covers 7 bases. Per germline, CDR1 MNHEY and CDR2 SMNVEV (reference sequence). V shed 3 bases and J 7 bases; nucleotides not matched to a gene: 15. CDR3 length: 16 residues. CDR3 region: CASSFSQGQAPLEQYF. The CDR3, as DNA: TGTGCCAGCAGTTTTAGTCAAGGACAGGCGCCCTTGGAGCAGTACTTC.

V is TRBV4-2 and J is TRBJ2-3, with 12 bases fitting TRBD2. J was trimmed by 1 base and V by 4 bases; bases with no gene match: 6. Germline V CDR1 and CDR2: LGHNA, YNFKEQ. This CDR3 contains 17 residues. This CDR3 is CASSLRLAGDRTDTQYF. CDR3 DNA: TGTGCCAGCAGCCTAAGACTAGCGGGGGATCGCACAGATACGCAGTATTTT.

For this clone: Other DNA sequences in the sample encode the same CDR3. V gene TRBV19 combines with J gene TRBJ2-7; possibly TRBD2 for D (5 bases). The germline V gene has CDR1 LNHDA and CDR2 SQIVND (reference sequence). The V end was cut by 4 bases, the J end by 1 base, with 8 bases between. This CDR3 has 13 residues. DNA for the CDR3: TGTGCCAGTAGTAACCGGGGTTCCTACGAGCAGTACTTC. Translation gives CASSNRGSYEQYF.

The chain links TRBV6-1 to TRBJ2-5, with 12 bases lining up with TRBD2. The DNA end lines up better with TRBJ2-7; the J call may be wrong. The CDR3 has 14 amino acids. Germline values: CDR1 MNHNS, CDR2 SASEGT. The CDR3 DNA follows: TGTGCCAGCAGTCCAACTAGCGGGAGGCACGAGCAGTACTTC. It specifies CASSPTSGRHEQYF.

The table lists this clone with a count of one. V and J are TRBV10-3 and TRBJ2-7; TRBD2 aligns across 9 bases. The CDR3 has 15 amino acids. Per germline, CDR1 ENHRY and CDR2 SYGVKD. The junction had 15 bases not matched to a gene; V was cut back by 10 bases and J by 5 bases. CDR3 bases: TGTGCCACCACGCCCGAGCGGGAGGCCATTGACGAGCAGTACTTC. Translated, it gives CATTPEREAIDEQYF.

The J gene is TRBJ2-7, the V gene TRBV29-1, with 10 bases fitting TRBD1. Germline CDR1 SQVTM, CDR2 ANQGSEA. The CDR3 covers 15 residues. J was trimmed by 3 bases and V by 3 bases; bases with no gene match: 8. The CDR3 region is CSVEALGTGDYEQYF. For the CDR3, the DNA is TGCAGCGTTGAGGCACTGGGGACAGGGGACTACGAGCAGTACTTC.

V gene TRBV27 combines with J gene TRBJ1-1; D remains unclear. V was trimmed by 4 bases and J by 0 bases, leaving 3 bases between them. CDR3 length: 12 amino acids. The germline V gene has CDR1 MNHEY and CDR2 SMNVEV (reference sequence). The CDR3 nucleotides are TGTGCCAGCAGTTCGGTGAACACTGAAGCTTTCTTT. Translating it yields CASSSVNTEAFF.

The CDR3 sequence: CASSLSGTWTEAFF. The CDR3 DNA reads as TGCGCCAGCAGCTTGTCGGGGACATGGACTGAAGCTTTCTTT. This chain links TRBV5-1 with TRBJ1-1, with TRBD1 as a possible D gene (6 bases). Trimming removed 1 base from V and 5 bases from J, with 12 bases in between. CDR3 size: 14 residues. Per the germline V gene, CDR1 is SGHRS and CDR2 is YFSETQ.

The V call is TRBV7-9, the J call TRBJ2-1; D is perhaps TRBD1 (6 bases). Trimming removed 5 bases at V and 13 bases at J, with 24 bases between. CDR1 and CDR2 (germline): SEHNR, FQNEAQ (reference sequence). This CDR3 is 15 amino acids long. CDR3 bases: TGTGCCAGCAGCGGAACAGGGAGCTCTTTGGATAGACAGTTCTTC. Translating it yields CASSGTGSSLDRQFF.

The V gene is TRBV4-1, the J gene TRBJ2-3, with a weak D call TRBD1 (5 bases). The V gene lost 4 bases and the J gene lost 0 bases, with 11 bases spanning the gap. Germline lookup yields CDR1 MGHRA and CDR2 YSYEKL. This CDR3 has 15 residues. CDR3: CASSLDDRSTDTQYF. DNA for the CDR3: TGCGCCAGCAGCCTCGACGACAGAAGCACAGATACGCAGTATTTT.

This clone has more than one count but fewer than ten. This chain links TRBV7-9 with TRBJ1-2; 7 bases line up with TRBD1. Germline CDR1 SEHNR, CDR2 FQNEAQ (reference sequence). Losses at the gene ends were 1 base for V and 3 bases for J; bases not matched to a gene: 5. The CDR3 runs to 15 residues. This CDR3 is CASSLVGGGDYGYTF. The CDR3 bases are TGTGCCAGCAGCTTAGTGGGAGGGGGCGACTATGGCTACACCTTC.

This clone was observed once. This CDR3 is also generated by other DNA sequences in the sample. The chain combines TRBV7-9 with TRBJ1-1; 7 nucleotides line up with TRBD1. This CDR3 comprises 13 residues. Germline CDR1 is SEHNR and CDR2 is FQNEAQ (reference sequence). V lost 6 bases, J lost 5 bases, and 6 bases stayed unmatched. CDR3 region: CASSPDRDTEAFF. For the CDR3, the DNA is TGTGCCAGCAGTCCTGACAGGGATACTGAAGCTTTCTTT. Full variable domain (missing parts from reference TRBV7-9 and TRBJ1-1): DTGVSQNPRHKITKRGQNVTFRCDPISEHNRLYWYRQTLGQGPEFLTYFQNEAQLEKSRLLSDRFSAERPKGSFSTLEIQRTEQGDSAMYLCASSPDRDTEAFFGQGTRLTVV.

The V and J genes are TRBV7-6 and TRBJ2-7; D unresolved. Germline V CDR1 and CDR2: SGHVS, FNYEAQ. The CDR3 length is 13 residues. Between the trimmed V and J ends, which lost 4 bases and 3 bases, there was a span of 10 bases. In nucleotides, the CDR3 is TGTGCCAGCAGCTCCGGAGTACACTACGAGCAGTACTTC. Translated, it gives CASSSGVHYEQYF.

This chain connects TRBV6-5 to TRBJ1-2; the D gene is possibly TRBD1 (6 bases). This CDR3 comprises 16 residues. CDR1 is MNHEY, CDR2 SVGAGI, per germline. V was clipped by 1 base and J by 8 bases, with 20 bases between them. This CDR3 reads CASSYYPDSRIYGYTF. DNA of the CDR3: TGTGCCAGCAGTTACTACCCGGACAGCCGAATCTACGGCTACACCTTC.